Below, 24 T cell receptor beta chains from the same sample are listed, as sequenced in a study of read filtering for tumor transcriptome and immune sequencing. From 400 to 450 ng of RNA, a library with molecular barcoded alpha/delta and beta/gamma adaptors was made. Each CDR3 protein is one row after TCRdb ran MiXCR on the reads. The top ten clones hold roughly 14% of a sample with 40,000 to 55,000 distinct CDR3 sequences, roughly 19% of them seen once. Sequenced sample: a population of CD138-negative cells sorted from bone marrow. The receptors were gathered from a donor over 35 with multiple myeloma.

This clonotype has a count of ten or more. The chain couples TRBV28 to TRBJ2-5, with D maybe TRBD2 (6 bases). V was trimmed by 6 bases and J by 0 bases, leaving 17 bases between them. The V gene's germline CDR1 is MDHEN and CDR2 SYDVKM. This CDR3 region has 16 residues. CDR3 sequence (DNA): TGTGCCAGCAGCACCAACCGGGAGACGTACCAAGAGACCCAGTACTTC. This gives the protein CASSTNRETYQETQYF.

In this sample, this clonotype turned up a few times. The chain links TRBV12-3 or TRBV12-4 to TRBJ2-1; possible D gene TRBD2, 6 bases. The CDR3 sequence is 11 residues long. V was cut by 5 bases and J by 9 bases, with 8 bases left in between. CDR3 in DNA: TGTGCCAGCAGTATTAGCGGTGAGCAGTTCTTC. Amino acids: CASSISGEQFF.

The sample holds many counts of this clonotype. J is TRBJ1-5 and V is TRBV18; D may be TRBD1 (6 bases). Germline V lookup: CDR1 KGHSH, CDR2 LQKENI. This CDR3 region has 15 residues. V was trimmed by 1 base and J by 7 bases, leaving 14 bases between them. CDR3 residues: CASSPLGHRGQPQHF. The CDR3, as DNA: TGTGCCAGCTCACCACTGGGACACCGGGGGCAGCCCCAGCATTTT.

This clonotype appeared many times. This sequence joins TRBV19 and TRBJ1-4; D is possibly TRBD1 (6 bases). The germline CDR1 and CDR2 sequences are LNHDA and SQIVND (reference sequence). This CDR3 has 15 amino acids. V was shortened by 3 bases and J by 4 bases, with 12 bases between the two germline ends. The CDR3 DNA reads as TGTGCCAGTAGTATTGGGCAGGGGAGTAATGAAAAACTGTTTTTT. Amino acids: CASSIGQGSNEKLFF.

This clonotype has a handful of counts. J is TRBJ1-5 and V is TRBV9; D unclear. Germline V gene data show CDR1 as SGDLS and CDR2 as YYNGEE. V lost 0 bases, J lost 6 bases, and 10 bases lay in between. This CDR3 has 14 amino acids. Here the CDR3 DNA reads TGTGCCAGCAGCGTAGGCCCCGAGGGTCAGCCCCAGCATTTT. The encoded protein is CASSVGPEGQPQHF.

Regarding this clonotype: This sequence may be a read error, since a much larger clone differs from it by one base. The chain recombines TRBV15 with TRBJ2-2; D ambiguous. This CDR3 contains 16 residues. Trimming left V 3 bases short and J 10 bases short, with 21 bases between. CDR1 is LNHNV, CDR2 YYDKDF, per germline (reference sequence). CDR3 residues: CATSSRRMPANEELFF. The DNA for the CDR3 is TGTGCCACCAGCAGCCGACGGATGCCCGCAAACGAGGAGCTGTTTTTT.

This clonotype was recorded many times. The rearrangement joins TRBV20-1 to TRBJ2-2, with a tentative D call TRBD2 (6 bases). Germline V lookup: CDR1 DFQATT, CDR2 SNEGSKA (reference sequence). The CDR3 is made up of 16 amino acids. V lost 5 bases and J lost 5, with 21 bases in between. CDR3 nucleotide sequence: TGCAGTGCTCTGCGGGACGGGACTTCAAAGACCGGGGAGCTGTTTTTT. This translates into CSALRDGTSKTGELFF.

A remark on this clonotype: A much bigger clone sits one base away, suggesting this may be a read error. V gene TRBV20-1 combines with J gene TRBJ2-5; D tentatively reads TRBD1 or TRBD2 (5 bases each). V was clipped by 6 bases and J by 1 base, with 18 bases between them. The germline V gene has CDR1 DFQATT and CDR2 SNEGSKA (reference sequence). The CDR3 covers 15 residues. DNA for the CDR3: TGCAGTGCCGAAGGGGCCGGGGTCCCCCAAGAGACCCAGTACTTC. Translating it yields CSAEGAGVPQETQYF.

This clonotype showed up many times. The chain joins TRBV20-1 to TRBJ2-3, with D possibly TRBD2 on 6 matching bases. The germline gives CDR1 DFQATT, CDR2 SNEGSKA (reference sequence). CDR3 length: 16 residues. The V end was cut by 0 bases, the J end by 6 bases, with 19 bases between. The CDR3 DNA reads as TGCAGTGCTAGAGATCCCCTAGCGCTCCACAGGGATACGCAGTATTTT. Translating gives CSARDPLALHRDTQYF.

This clonotype was observed at least ten times. The chain uses TRBV4-1 and TRBJ2-2; D is ambiguous. With 3 bases removed from V and 7 bases from J, the gap between germline ends came to 12 bases. The CDR3 is 14 residues long. Germline V gives CDR1 MGHRA, CDR2 YSYEKL. CDR3 sequence: CASSQAVAGGELFF. The DNA for the CDR3 is TGCGCCAGCAGCCAGGCTGTGGCTGGCGGGGAGCTGTTTTTT.

This clonotype was recorded at least ten times. The V call is TRBV27, the J call TRBJ1-1; 8 nucleotides align to TRBD1. Germline CDR1 reads MNHEY; CDR2 reads SMNVEV (reference sequence). The CDR3 is 13 amino acids. The V and J ends lost 7 bases and 3 bases, in that order; junction bases with no gene match: 4. CDR3 sequence reads: CASIRQGYTEAFF. The CDR3 DNA follows: TGTGCCAGCATTAGACAGGGGTACACTGAAGCTTTCTTT.

The sample holds many counts of this clonotype. This chain links TRBV7-9 with TRBJ2-3; TRBD1 matches at 9 bases. V shed 10 bases, J shed 3 bases, and the junction held 8 bases outside the gene matches. The CDR3 runs 14 residues. From germline, CDR1 is SEHNR and CDR2 FQNEAQ (reference sequence). CDR3 in amino acids: CATSDRGLTDTQYF. As DNA, the CDR3 is TGTGCCACCTCGGACAGGGGACTAACAGATACGCAGTATTTT.

This clonotype was seen at least ten times. The chain links TRBV4-1 to TRBJ1-1; D ambiguous. This CDR3 has 14 residues. The V end was cut by 2 bases, the J end by 4 bases, with 11 bases between. The germline V gene encodes CDR1 MGHRA and CDR2 YSYEKL. The CDR3 is CASSQPRTGTEAFF. The CDR3 DNA reads TGCGCCAGCAGCCAACCACGGACGGGCACTGAAGCTTTCTTT.

The chain links TRBV2 to TRBJ2-1; a possible D gene is TRBD2 (5 bases). The CDR3 has 15 residues. The germline V gene has CDR1 SNHLY and CDR2 FYNNEI. Deletions cut 7 bases from V and 7 bases from J, with 20 bases between. CDR3 region: CASKRHRLNMNEQFF. CDR3 bases: TGTGCCAGCAAAAGGCATCGACTAAACATGAATGAGCAGTTCTTC.

The sample holds one count of this clonotype. This may be a read error, as it is one base from a much larger clone. V gene TRBV7-9 combines with J gene TRBJ1-1; a possible D gene is TRBD1 (5 bases). Trimming shortened V by 5 bases and J by 4 bases, and 11 bases separated the two germline ends. The CDR3 contains 13 residues. The V gene's germline CDR1 is SEHNR and CDR2 FQNEAQ (reference sequence). Here the CDR3 DNA reads TGTGCCAGCAGCACCAGGGTGGGCACTGAAGCTTTCTTT. Translating it yields CASSTRVGTEAFF.

The V gene is TRBV7-3, the J gene TRBJ2-1; the D gene is possibly TRBD1 (6 bases). Germline V lookup: CDR1 SGHTA, CDR2 FQGTGA. Trimming left V 10 bases short and J 7 bases short, with 20 bases between. The CDR3 is 14 amino acids. The CDR3 sequence is CAISPLPGENEQFF. CDR3 in DNA: TGTGCCATCAGTCCACTCCCAGGGGAGAATGAGCAGTTCTTC.

This clonotype was recorded many times. The chain employs TRBV5-1 and TRBJ2-3, with unresolved D. CDR3 length equals 14 residues. The germline gives CDR1 SGHRS, CDR2 YFSETQ. The V and J ends lost 3 bases and 2 bases respectively, with 10 bases between them. CDR3 bases: TGCGCCAGCAGCTGGGCAGGCTACACAGATACGCAGTATTTT. It encodes CASSWAGYTDTQYF.

This clonotype has at least ten counts. This chain uses TRBV30 with TRBJ2-1; tentatively, D is TRBD1 (5 bases). The germline gives CDR1 GTSNPN, CDR2 SVGIG (reference sequence). V was clipped by 1 base and J by 6 bases, with 10 bases between them. This CDR3 has 13 residues. This chain's CDR3 is CAWSAQGGNEQFF. The CDR3 DNA is TGTGCCTGGAGTGCCCAGGGTGGCAATGAGCAGTTCTTC. Drawing the rest from reference TRBV30 and TRBJ2-1, the complete variable domain is SQTIHQWPATLVQPVGSPLSLECTVEGTSNPNLYWYRQAAGRGLQLLFYSVGIGQISSEVPQNLSASRPQDRQFILSSKKLLLSDSGFYLCAWSAQGGNEQFFGPGTRLTVL.

In regard to this clonotype: Germline and junction disagree at one end, which may indicate a read error. The V gene is TRBV5-4, the J gene TRBJ2-2; a possible D gene is TRBD2 (6 bases). Germline CDR1 reads SGHNT; CDR2 reads YYREEE (reference sequence). The length of the CDR3 is 18 residues. This CDR3 reads CVSSFGVSGTANTGELFF. The CDR3 region has the DNA TGTGTCAGCAGCTTTGGGGTTAGCGGAACAGCGAACACCGGGGAGCTGTTTTTT.

Details on this clonotype: Sequence at one end of the junction differs from germline and may be a read error. The gene calls are TRBV5-1 and TRBJ2-6; D not certain. CDR3 length equals 14 residues. Per germline, CDR1 SGHRS and CDR2 YFSETQ. CDR3 DNA sequence: TGCGCTAGCAGCTTGGAGCCTGTGGCCAACGTCCTGACTTTC. It specifies CASSLEPVANVLTF. The full variable domain, with the rest looked up from reference TRBV5-1 and TRBJ2-6, is KAGVTQTPRYLIKTRGQQVTLSCSPISGHRSVSWYQQTPGQGLQFLFEYFSETQRNKGNFPGRFSGRQFSNSRSEMNVSTLELGDSALYLCASSLEPVANVLTFGAGSRLTVL.

This clonotype came up many times. This chain links TRBV29-1 with TRBJ2-7; 8 positions agree with TRBD1. Germline-derived CDR1 and CDR2 are SQVTM and ANQGSEA. V was pared by 6 bases and J by 3 bases, with 13 bases of the junction left unmatched. This CDR3 region has 15 residues. CDR3 sequence reads: CSVTYSATGVYEQYF. The CDR3 DNA sequence: TGCAGCGTGACTTATTCCGCGACAGGGGTCTACGAGCAGTACTTC.

This clonotype appeared many times. CDR3: CASSSEGWLASTDTQYF. For the CDR3, the DNA is TGTGCCAGCAGCTCCGAGGGATGGCTAGCGAGCACAGATACGCAGTATTTT. The rearrangement links TRBV7-2 to TRBJ2-3, with a weak D call TRBD2 (6 bases). Trimming stripped 4 bases from V and 0 bases from J, with 17 bases between. Germline-derived CDR1 and CDR2 are SGHTA and FQGNSA. The CDR3 contains 17 residues.

Details on this clonotype: A read error may explain this, as a much larger clone is one base away. Because it lacks the conserved phenylalanine or tryptophan at the end, this CDR3 is likely a read error. This sequence joins TRBV30 and TRBJ1-5, with D uncertain. The V end lost 0 bases, the J end lost 7 bases, and 13 bases lay between the germline ends. This CDR3 is 14 amino acids long. The germline CDR1 and CDR2 sequences are GTSNPN and SVGIG (reference sequence). The CDR3 spells CAWSVERGPQPQHY. In nucleotides, the CDR3 is TGTGCCTGGAGTGTCGAGAGAGGTCCACAGCCCCAGCATTAT.

This clonotype was observed many times. V usage is TRBV7-8 and J usage is TRBJ2-1; D remains unclear. V lost 2 bases and J lost 8, with 16 bases in between. The CDR3 length is 15 residues. Looked up from germline, CDR1 is SGHVS and CDR2 is FQNEAQ. The CDR3 coding sequence is TGTGCCAGCAGCTTATACTCTAGGGCGGCGGATGAGCAGTTCTTC. Translated, it gives CASSLYSRAADEQFF.